This TCR beta chain was retrieved from a study of human T cells and chemical hapten exposure. Indicated time point: pre-sensitization, week 0. Specified treatment: therapeutic diphenylcyclopropenone sensitization with weekly scalp DPC. The CDR3 has 15 amino acids. The trim removed 2 bases at V and 5 bases at J, leaving 6 bases unmatched. Germline V gives CDR1 SGHTA, CDR2 FQGNSA. A few counts support this clonotype. Its specificity is not known. Findings of the study overall: Counts of TCRs above 1 in 1000 frequency stayed unchanged with DPC sensitization.

Using its own MiXCR run on the RACE reads, TCRdb lists one record per CDR3 protein. The table has more than 250,000 distinct CDR3 sequences, around 9.3% seen once. This sequence originates from a woman between 35 and 50 years old with alopecia areata. Some clones in this sample may be carry-over from other donors' samples. V and J are TRBV7-2 and TRBJ2-5; 9 positions match TRBD2. Sequenced here: whole blood, sampled in connection with sensitization to the hapten diphenylcyclopropenone (DPC). In nucleotides, the CDR3 is TGTGCCAGCAGCTTATCTAGCGGGGCTCAGGAGACCCAGTACTTC. Translation: CASSLSSGAQETQYF.